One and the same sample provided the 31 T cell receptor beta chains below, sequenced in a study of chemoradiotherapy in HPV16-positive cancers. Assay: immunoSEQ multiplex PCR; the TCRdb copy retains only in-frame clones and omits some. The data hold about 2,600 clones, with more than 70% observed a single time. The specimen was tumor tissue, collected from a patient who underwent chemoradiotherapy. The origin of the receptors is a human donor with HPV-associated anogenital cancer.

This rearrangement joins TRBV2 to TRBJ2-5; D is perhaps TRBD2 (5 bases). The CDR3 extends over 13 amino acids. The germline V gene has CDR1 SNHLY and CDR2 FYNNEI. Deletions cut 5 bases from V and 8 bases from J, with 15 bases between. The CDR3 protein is CASSPDWLRTQYF. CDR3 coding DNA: TGTGCCAGCAGTCCGGACTGGCTCAGAACCCAGTACTTC.

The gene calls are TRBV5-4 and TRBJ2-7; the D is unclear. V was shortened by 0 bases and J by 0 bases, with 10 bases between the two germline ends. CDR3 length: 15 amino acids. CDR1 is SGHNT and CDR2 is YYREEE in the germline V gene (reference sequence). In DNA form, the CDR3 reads TGTGCCAGCAGCTTGGACCCCGGTCTCTCCTACGAGCAGTACTTC. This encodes CASSLDPGLSYEQYF.

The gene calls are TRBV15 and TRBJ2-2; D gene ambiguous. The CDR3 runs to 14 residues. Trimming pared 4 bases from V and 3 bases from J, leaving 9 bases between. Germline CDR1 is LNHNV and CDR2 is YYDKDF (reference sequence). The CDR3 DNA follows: TGTGCCACCAGCACAGAACAGCACACCGGGGAGCTGTTTTTT. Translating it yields CATSTEQHTGELFF.

DNA for the CDR3: TGTGCCAGCAGTCCCTCGGGACCTTACAATGAGCAGTTCTTC. It encodes CASSPSGPYNEQFF. The V and J genes are TRBV25-1 and TRBJ2-1; possibly TRBD1 or TRBD2 for D (5 bases each). V was trimmed by 5 bases and J by 4 bases, leaving 12 bases between them. The germline gives CDR1 MGHDK, CDR2 SYGVNS. This CDR3 has 14 residues.

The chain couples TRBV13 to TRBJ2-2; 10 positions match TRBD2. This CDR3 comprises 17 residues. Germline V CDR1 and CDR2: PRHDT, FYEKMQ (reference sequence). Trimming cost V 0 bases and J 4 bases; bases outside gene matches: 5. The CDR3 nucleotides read TGTGCCAGCAGCTTAGGGACTAGCGGGTCTGGCACCGGGGAGCTGTTTTTT. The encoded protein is CASSLGTSGSGTGELFF.

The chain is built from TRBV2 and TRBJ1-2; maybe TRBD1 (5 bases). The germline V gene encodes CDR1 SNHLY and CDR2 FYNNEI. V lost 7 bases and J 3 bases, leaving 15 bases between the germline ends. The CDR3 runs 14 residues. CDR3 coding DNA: TGTGCCAGCACCTTACAGGAGTCAGACTATGGCTACACCTTC. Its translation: CASTLQESDYGYTF.

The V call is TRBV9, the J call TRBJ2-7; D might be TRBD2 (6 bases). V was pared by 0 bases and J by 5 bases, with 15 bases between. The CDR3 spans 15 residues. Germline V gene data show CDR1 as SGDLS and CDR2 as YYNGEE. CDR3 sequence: CASSVAGREADEQYF. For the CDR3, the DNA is TGTGCCAGCAGCGTAGCTGGGCGGGAAGCGGACGAGCAGTACTTC.

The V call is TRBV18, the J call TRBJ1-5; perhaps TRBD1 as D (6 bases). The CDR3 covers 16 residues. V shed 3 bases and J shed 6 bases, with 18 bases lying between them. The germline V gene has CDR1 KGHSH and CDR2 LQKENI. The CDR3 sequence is CASSPEGGGASQPQHF. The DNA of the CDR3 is TGTGCCAGCTCACCCGAAGGTGGGGGGGCCAGTCAGCCCCAGCATTTT.

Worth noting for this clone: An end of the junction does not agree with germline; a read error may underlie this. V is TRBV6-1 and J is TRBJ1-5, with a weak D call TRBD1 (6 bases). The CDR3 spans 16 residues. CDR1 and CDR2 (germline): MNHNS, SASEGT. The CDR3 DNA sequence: TGTGCCAGCAGCGAAGGGGGGTGGCAGGGAAGTCAGCCCCAGCATTTT. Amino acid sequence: CASSEGGWQGSQPQHF.

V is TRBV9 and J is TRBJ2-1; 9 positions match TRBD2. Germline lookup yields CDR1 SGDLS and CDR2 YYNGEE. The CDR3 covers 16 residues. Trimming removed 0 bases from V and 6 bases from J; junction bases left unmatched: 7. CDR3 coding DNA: TGTGCCAGCAGCGTAGAACCGGGACTAGCAGTCAATGAGCAGTTCTTC. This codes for CASSVEPGLAVNEQFF.

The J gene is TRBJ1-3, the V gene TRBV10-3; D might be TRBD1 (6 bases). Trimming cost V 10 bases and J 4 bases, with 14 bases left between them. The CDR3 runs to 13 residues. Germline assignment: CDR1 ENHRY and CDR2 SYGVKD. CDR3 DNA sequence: TGTGCCACTCAACAGGGACTGGGAAACACCATATATTTT. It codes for CATQQGLGNTIYF.

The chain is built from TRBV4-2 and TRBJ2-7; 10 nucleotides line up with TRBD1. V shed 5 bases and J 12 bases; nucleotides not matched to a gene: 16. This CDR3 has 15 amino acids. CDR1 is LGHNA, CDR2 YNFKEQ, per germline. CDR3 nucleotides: TGTGCCAGCAGCAAAAAACCGGGACAGGGGACGAGTCGGTACTTC. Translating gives CASSKKPGQGTSRYF.

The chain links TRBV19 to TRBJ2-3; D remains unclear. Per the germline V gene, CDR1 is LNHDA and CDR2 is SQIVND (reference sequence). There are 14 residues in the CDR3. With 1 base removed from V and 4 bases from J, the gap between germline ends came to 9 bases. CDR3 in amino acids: CASSIARMADTQYF. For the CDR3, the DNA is TGTGCCAGTAGTATAGCCAGGATGGCAGATACGCAGTATTTT. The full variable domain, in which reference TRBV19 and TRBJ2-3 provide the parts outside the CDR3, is DGGITQSPKYLFRKEGQNVTLSCEQNLNHDAMYWYRQDPGQGLRLIYYSQIVNDFQKGDIAEGYSVSREKKESFPLTVTSAQKNPTAFYLCASSIARMADTQYFGPGTRLTVL.

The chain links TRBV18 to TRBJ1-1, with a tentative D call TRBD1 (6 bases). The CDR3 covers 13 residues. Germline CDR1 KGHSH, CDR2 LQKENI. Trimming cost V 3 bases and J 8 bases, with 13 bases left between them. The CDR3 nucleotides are TGTGCCAGCTCACCCCACCCCGGGACAGAAGCTTTCTTT. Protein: CASSPHPGTEAFF.

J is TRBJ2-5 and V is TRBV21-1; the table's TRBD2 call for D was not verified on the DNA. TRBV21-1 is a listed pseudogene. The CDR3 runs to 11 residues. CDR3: CASSTEETQYF. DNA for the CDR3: TGTGCCAGCAGCACTGAAGAGACCCAGTACTTC.

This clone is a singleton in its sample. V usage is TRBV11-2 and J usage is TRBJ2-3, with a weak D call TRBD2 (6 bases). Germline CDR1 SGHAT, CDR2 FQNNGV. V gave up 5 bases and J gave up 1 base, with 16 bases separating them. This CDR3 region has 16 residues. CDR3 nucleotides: TGTGCCAGCAGCACGACGCCGGGACTCCGCACAGATACGCAGTATTTT. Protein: CASSTTPGLRTDTQYF.

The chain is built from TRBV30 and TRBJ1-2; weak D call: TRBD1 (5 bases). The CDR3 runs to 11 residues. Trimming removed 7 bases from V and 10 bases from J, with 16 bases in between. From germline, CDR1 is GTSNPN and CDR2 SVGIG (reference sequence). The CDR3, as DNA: TGTGCCTCTGAGCGGAGGACAATCTACACCTTC. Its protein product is CASERRTIYTF. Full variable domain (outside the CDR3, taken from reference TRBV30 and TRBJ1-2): SQTIHQWPATLVQPVGSPLSLECTVEGTSNPNLYWYRQAAGRGLQLLFYSVGIGQISSEVPQNLSASRPQDRQFILSSKKLLLSDSGFYLCASERRTIYTFGSGTRLTVV.

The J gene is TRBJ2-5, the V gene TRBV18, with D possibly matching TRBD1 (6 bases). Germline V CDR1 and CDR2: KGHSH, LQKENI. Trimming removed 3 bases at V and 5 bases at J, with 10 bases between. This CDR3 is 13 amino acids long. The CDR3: CASSPQGSETQYF. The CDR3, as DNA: TGTGCCAGCTCACCCCAGGGGTCGGAGACCCAGTACTTC.

CDR3 protein: CASGGWTEKETQYF. CDR3 nucleotides: TGTGCTAGTGGTGGGTGGACAGAAAAAGAGACCCAGTACTTC. The chain recombines TRBV12-5 with TRBJ2-5; tentatively, D is TRBD1 (6 bases). Germline V gives CDR1 LGHNT, CDR2 FRNRAP. The CDR3 sequence is 14 residues long. V was clipped by 5 bases and J by 3 bases, with 13 bases between them.

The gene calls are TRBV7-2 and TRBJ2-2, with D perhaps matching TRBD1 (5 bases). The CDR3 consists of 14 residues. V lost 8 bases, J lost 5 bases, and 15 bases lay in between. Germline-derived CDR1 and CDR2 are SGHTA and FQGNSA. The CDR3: CASGRQGSTGELFF. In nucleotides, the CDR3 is TGTGCCAGCGGCAGGCAGGGCAGTACCGGGGAGCTGTTTTTT.

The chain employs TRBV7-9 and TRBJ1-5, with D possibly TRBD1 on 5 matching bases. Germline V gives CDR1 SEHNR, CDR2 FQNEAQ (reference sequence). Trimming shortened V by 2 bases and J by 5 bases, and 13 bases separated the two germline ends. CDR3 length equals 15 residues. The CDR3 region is CASSLYLGGDQPQHF. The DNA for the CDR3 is TGTGCCAGCAGCTTATACCTTGGGGGTGATCAGCCCCAGCATTTT.

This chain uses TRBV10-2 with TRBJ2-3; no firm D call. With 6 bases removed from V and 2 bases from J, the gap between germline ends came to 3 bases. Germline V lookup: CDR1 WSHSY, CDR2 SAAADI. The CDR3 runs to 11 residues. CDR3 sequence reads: CASRLTDTQYF. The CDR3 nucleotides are TGCGCCAGCAGGCTCACAGATACGCAGTATTTT.

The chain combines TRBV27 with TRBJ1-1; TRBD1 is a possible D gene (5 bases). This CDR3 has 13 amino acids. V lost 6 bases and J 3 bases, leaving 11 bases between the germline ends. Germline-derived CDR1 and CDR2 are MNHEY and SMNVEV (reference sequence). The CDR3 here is CASSVGGYTEAFF. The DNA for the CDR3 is TGTGCCAGCAGCGTCGGGGGATACACTGAAGCTTTCTTT.

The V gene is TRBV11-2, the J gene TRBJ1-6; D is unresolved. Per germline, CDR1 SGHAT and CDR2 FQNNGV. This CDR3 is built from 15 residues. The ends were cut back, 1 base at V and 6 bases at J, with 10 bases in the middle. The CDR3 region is CASSLVRILNSPLHF. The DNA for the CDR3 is TGTGCCAGCAGCTTAGTCCGAATACTTAATTCACCCCTCCACTTT.

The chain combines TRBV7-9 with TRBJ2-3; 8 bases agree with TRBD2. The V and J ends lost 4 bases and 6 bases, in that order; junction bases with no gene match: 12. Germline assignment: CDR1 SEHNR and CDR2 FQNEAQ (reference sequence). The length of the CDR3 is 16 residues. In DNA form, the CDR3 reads TGTGCCAGCAGCTCGACGGGACTAGATTTCGTCGATACGCAGTATTTT. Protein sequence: CASSSTGLDFVDTQYF.

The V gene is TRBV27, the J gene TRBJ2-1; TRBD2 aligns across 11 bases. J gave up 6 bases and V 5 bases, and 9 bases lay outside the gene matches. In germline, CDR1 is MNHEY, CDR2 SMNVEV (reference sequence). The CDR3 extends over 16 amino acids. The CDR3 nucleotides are TGTGCCAGCAGTCTAATCGGTAGCGGGAGGGGCAATGAGCAGTTCTTC. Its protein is CASSLIGSGRGNEQFF.

The CDR3 sequence: CASCKGFGSYNEQFF. DNA of the CDR3: TGTGCCAGCTGCAAGGGGTTCGGATCCTACAATGAGCAGTTCTTC. V and J are TRBV6-5 and TRBJ2-1; TRBD1 might be the D (5 bases). The CDR3 has 15 residues. The germline CDR1 and CDR2 sequences are MNHEY and SVGAGI. V lost 8 bases to trimming and J lost 1 base, with 15 bases between them.

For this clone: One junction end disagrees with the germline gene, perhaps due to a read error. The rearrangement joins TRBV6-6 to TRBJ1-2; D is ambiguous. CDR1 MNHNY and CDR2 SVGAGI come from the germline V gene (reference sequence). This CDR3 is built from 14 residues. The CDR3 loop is CASSRYSTNYSYTF. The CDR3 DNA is TGTGCCAGCAGCCGATACAGTACTAACTATAGCTACACCTTC.

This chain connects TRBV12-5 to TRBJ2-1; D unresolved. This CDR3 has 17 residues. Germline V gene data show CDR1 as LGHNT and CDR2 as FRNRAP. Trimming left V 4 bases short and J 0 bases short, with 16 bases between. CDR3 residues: CASGWSPTVSSYNEQFF. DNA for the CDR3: TGTGCTAGTGGTTGGTCTCCGACGGTTAGCTCCTACAATGAGCAGTTCTTC.

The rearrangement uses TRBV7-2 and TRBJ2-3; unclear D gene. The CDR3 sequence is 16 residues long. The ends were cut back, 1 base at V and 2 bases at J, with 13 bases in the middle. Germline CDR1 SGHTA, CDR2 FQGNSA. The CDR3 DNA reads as TGTGCCAGCAGCTTAGGTCTAGGGTCCACCACAGATACGCAGTATTTT. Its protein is CASSLGLGSTTDTQYF.

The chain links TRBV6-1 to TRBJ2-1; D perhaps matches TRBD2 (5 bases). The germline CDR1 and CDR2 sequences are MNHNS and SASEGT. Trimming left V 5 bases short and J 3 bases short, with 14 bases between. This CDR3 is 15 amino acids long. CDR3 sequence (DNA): TGTGCCAGCAGTAAGACCCCGGGAAGCTACAATGAGCAGTTCTTC. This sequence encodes CASSKTPGSYNEQFF.